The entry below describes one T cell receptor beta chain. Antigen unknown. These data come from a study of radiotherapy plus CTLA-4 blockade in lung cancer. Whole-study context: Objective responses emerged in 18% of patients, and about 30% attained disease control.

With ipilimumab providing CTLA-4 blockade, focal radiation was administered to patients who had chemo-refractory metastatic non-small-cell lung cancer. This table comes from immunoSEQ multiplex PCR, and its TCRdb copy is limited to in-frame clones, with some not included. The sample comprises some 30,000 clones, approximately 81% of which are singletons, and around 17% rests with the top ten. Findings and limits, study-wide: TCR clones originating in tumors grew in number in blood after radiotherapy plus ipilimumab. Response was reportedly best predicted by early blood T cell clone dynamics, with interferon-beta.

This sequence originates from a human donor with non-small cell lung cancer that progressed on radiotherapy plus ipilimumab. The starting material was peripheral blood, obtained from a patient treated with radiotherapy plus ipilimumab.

For the CDR3, the DNA is TGTGCCAGCAGCCTTGGACGACTCGGCTACACCTTC. The encoded protein is CASSLGRLGYTF. The rearrangement links TRBV6-5 to TRBJ1-2; the D is unclear. The germline V gene encodes CDR1 MNHEY and CDR2 SVGAGI. V lost 6 bases and J lost 8, with 13 bases in between. CDR3 length: 12 residues.